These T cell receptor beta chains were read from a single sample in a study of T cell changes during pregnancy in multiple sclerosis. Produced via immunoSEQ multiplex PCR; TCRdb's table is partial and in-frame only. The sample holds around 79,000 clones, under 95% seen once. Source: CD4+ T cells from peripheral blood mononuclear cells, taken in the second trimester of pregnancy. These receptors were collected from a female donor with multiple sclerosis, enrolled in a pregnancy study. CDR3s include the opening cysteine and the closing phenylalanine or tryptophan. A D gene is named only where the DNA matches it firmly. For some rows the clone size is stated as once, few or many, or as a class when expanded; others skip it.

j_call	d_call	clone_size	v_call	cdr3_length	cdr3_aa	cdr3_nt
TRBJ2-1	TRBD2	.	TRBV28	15	CASSVQVAGIDEQFF	TGTGCCAGCAGTGTTCAGGTAGCGGGCATCGATGAGCAGTTCTTC
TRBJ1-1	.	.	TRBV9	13	CASSEGQNTEAFF	TGTGCCAGCAGCGAGGGACAGAACACTGAAGCTTTCTTT
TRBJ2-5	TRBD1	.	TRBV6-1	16	CASSVTGTGVGETQYF	TGTGCCAGCAGTGTAACCGGGACAGGGGTTGGAGAGACCCAGTACTTC
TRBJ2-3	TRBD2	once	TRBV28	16	CASSRSLALAAYTQYF	TGTGCCAGCAGCCGTAGCTTGGCACTAGCGGCTTATACGCAGTATTTT
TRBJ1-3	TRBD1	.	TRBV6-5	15	CASSGTVSSGNTIYF	TGTGCCAGCAGCGGGACAGTGAGCTCTGGAAACACCATATATTTT
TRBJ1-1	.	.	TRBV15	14	CATSRDQAQGSAFF	TGTGCCACCAGCAGAGATCAGGCACAGGGTTCAGCTTTCTTT
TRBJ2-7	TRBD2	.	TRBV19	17	CASSIGRGGTLTYEQYF	TGTGCCAGTAGTATAGGCCGGGGGGGGACCCTCACCTACGAGCAGTACTTC
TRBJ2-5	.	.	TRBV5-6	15	CASSQTPGGQGTQYF	TGTGCCAGCAGCCAGACCCCAGGCGGGCAAGGGACCCAGTACTTC
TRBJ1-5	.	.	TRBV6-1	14	CASSEARGNNPQHF	TGTGCCAGCAGTGAAGCAAGGGGTAATAACCCCCAGCATTTT
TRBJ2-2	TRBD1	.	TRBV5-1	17	CASSLVGQGASTGELFF	TGCGCCAGCAGCTTGGTTGGGCAGGGGGCGAGCACCGGGGAGCTGTTTTTT
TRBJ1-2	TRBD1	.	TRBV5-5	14	CASSLTTGGYGYTF	TGTGCCAGCAGCTTGACCACAGGGGGCTATGGCTACACCTTC
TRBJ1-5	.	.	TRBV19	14	CASSITTFNQPQHF	TGTGCCAGTAGTATCACGACTTTCAATCAGCCCCAGCATTTT
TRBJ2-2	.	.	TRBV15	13	CATSRIYTGELFF	TGTGCCACCAGCAGAATCTACACCGGGGAGCTGTTTTTT
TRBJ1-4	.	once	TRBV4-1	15	CASSPQGGVNEKLFF	TGCGCCAGCAGCCCGCAGGGCGGGGTTAATGAAAAACTGTTTTTT
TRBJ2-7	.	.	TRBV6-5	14	CASSYGLPTYEQYF	TGTGCCAGCAGTTACGGACTCCCTACCTACGAGCAGTACTTC
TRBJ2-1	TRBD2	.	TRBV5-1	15	CASSLTSGGYNEQFF	TGCGCCAGCAGCTTGACTAGCGGGGGGTACAATGAGCAGTTCTTC
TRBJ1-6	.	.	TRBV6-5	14	CASSPQGKHSPLHF	TGTGCCAGCAGTCCACAGGGCAAGCATTCACCCCTCCACTTT
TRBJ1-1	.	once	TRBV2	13	CASSRDTWTEAFF	TGTGCCAGCAGTCGGGATACATGGACTGAAGCTTTCTTT
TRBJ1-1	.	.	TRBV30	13	CAWSARQDTEAFF	TGTGCCTGGAGCGCAAGACAGGACACTGAAGCTTTCTTT
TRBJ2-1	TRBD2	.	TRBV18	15	CASSPKASGVNEQFF	TGTGCCAGCTCACCAAAGGCTAGCGGGGTCAATGAGCAGTTCTTC
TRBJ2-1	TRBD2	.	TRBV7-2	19	CASSFGTSGGAIPSREQFF	TGTGCCAGCAGCTTTGGGACTAGCGGGGGGGCCATCCCTTCCAGAGAGCAGTTCTTC
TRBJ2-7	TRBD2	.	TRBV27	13	CASAGDRHPEQYF	TGTGCCAGTGCGGGAGACCGCCACCCCGAGCAGTACTTC
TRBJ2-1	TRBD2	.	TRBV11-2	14	CASTLAGVIYEQFF	TGTGCCAGCACTCTAGCGGGAGTTATATATGAGCAGTTCTTC